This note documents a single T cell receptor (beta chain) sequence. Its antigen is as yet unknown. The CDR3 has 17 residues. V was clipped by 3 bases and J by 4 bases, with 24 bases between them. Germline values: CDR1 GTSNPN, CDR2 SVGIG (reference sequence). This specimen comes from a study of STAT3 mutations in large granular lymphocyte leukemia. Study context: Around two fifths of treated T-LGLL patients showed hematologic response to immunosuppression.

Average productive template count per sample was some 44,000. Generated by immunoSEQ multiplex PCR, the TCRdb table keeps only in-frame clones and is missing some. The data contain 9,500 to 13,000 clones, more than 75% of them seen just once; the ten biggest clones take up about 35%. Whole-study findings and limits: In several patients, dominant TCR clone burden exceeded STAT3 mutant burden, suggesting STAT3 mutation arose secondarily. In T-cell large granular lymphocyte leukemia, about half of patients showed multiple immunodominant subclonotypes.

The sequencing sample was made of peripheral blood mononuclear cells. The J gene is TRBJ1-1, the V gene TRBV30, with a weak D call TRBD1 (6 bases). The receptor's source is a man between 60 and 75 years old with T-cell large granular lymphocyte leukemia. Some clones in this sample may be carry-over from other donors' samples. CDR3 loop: CAWRLRGWALESTEAFF. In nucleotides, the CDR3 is TGTGCCTGGAGGCTAAGGGGGTGGGCCCTTGAGAGCACTGAAGCTTTCTTT. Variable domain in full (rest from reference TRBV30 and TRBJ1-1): SQTIHQWPATLVQPVGSPLSLECTVEGTSNPNLYWYRQAAGRGLQLLFYSVGIGQISSEVPQNLSASRPQDRQFILSSKKLLLSDSGFYLCAWRLRGWALESTEAFFGQGTRLTVV.